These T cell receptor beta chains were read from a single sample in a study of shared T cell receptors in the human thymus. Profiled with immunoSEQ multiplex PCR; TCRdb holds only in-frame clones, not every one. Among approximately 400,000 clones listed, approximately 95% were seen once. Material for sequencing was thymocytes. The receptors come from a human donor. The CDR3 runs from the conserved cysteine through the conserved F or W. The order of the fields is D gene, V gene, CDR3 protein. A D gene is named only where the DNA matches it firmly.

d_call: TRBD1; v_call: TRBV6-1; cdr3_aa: CATFGTASYEQYF
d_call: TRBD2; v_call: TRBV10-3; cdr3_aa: CAISGTSGLSYNEQFF
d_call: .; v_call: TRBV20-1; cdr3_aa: CSARLLYEQYF
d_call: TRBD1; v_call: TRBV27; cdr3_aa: CASSQKIQGAPTNEKLFF
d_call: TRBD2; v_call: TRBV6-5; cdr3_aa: CASSWAGGPDNEQFF
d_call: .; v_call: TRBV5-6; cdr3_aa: CASLTRTVNTEAFF
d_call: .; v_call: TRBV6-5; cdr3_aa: CASSPIVDEQYF
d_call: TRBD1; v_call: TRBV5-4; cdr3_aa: CASSQRDRLDADTQYF
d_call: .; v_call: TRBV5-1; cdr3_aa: CASSLVLGAVGYTF
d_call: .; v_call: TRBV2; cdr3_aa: CASSGLLQQFF
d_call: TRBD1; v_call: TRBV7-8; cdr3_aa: CASSARPGQGPLIATYTQYF
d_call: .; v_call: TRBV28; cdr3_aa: CASSSGLPYEQYF
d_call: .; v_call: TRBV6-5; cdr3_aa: CASSYGGSGSEAFF
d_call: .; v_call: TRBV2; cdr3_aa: CASAPYGYTF
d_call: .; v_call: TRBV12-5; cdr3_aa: CASGLDALGRETQYF
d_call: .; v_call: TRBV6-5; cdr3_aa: CASRMTVRFEKLFF
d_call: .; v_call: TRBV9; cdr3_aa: CASSGGTLAVHYNEQFF
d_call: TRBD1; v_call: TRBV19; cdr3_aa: CASTTGKSNQPQHF
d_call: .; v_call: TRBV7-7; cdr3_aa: CASSPLVAHYNEQFF
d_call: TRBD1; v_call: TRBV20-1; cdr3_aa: CRPGQRTEAFF
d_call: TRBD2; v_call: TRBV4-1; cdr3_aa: CASSHTLLAGGRPSEQFF
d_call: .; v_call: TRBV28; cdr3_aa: CASSFASGHTNYGYTF
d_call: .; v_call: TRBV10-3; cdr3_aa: CAISERDGTDTQYF
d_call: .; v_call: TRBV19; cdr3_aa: CASSIVTGPNNTGELFF
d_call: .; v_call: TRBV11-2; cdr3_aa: CASSLVGGGTRGEGYEQYF
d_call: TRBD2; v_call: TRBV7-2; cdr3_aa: CASSLGGRVGEQYF
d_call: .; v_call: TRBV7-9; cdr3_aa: CASNGGPDTQYF
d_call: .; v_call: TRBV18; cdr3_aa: CASSRGPLPTNEKLFF
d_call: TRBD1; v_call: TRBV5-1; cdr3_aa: CASSFGQGANYEQYF
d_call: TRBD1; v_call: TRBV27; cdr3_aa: CASSLWGRGATEAFF
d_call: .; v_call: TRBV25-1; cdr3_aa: CASSEYKGRNEQFF
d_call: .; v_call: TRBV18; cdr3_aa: CASSIRRGGNQPQHF
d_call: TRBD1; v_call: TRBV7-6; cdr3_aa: CASSLFEDRGFGYTF
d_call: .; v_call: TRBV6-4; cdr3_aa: CASSEEASTDTQYF
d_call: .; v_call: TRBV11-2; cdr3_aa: CASSSPGSQATQYF
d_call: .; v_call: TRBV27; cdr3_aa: CASSLPGSPSSGNTIYF
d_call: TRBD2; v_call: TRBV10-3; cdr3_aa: CAISDERESHNEQFF
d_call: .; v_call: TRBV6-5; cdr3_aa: CASSSGFSQSYEQYF
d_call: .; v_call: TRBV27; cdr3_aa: CASSRTVNRGNTIYF
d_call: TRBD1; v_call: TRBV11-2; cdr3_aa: CASSPGQRAVEEQYF
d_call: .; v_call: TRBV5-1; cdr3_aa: CASSFIPGGPAKDYEQYF
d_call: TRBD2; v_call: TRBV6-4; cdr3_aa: CASSAIAGTSTDTQYF
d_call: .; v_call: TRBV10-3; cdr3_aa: CAITRGNSTDTQYF
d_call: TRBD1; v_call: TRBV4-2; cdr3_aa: CASSQVAAGGVEETQYF
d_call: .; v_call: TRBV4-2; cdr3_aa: CASTPRRGEPQHF
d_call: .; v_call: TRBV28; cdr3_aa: CASTPGTTYTDTQYF
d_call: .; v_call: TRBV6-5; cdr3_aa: CASSSLRTRGPYEQYF
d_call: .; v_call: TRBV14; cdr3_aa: CASSQAWGGRRGNEQFF
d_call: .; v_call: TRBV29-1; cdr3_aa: CSASPLGEQYF
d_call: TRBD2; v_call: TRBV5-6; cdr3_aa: CASSAGTSGSSTDTQYF
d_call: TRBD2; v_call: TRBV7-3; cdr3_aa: CASSNGTSGNEQFF
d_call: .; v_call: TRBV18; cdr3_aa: CASSPGLNGINSYEQYF
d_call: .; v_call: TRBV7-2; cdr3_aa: CASSPWGEGYGYTF
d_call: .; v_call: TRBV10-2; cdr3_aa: CASRPPDPSSYNEQFF
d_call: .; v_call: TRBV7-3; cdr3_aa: CASSPMTGRRYNEQFF